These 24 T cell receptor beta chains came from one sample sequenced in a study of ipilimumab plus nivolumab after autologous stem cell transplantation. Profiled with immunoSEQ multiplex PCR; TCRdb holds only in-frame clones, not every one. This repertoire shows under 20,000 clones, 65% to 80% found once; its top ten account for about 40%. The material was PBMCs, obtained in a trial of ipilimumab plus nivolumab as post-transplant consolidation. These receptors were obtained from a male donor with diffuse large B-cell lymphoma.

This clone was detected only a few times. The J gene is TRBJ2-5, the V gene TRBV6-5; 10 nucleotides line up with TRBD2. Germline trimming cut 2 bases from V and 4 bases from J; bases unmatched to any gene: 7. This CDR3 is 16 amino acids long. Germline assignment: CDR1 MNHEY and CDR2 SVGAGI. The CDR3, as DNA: TGTGCCAGCAGTTACCACGTAGCGGGGGGCCCAGAGACCCAGTACTTC. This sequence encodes CASSYHVAGGPETQYF.

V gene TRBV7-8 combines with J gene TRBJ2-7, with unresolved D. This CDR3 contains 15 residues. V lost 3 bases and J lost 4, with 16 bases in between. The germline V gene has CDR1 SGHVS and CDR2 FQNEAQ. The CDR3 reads CASSLRTRTVYEQYF. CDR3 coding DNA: TGTGCCAGCAGCTTGCGCACAAGAACCGTTTACGAGCAGTACTTC.

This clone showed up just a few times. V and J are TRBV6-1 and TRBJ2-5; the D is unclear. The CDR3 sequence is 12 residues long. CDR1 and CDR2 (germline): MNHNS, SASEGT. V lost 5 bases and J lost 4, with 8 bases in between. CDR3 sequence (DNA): TGTGCCAGCAGTTTAACTGGAGAGACCCAGTACTTC. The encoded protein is CASSLTGETQYF.

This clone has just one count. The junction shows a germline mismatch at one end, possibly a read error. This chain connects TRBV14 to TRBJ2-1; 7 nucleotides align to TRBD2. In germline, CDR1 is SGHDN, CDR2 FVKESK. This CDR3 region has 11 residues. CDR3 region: CASSLGGRLVF. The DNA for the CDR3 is TGTGCCAGCAGCCTGGGGGGGAGGTTGGTCTTC.

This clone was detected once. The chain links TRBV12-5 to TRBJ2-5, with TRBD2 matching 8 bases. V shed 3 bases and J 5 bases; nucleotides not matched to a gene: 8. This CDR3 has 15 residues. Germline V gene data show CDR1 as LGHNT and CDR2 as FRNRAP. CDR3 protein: CASGLPGGAVETQYF. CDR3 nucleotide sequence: TGTGCTAGTGGTTTACCGGGGGGGGCTGTCGAGACCCAGTACTTC.

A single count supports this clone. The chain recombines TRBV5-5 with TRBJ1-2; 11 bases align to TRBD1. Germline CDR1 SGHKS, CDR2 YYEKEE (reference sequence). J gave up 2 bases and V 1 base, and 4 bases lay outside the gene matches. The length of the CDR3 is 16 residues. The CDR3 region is CASSLRTGGLNYGYTF. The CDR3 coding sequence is TGTGCCAGCAGCTTGCGGACAGGGGGCTTAAACTATGGCTACACCTTC. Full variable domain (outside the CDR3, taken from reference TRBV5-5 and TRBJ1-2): DAGVTQSPTHLIKTRGQQVTLRCSPISGHKSVSWYQQVLGQGPQFIFQYYEKEERGRGNFPDRFSARQFPNYSSELNVNALLLGDSALYLCASSLRTGGLNYGYTFGSGTRLTVV.

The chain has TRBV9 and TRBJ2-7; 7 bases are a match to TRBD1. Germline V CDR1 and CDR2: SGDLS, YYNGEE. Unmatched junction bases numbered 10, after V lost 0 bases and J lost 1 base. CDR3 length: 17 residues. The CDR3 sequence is CASSVGPTGTVSYEQYF. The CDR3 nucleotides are TGTGCCAGCAGCGTAGGGCCCACCGGGACAGTTTCCTACGAGCAGTACTTC.

As DNA, the CDR3 is TGCGCCAGCAGCTTTTCGGGACTAGCGGGAGTAGGAGATACGCAGTATTTT. Protein sequence: CASSFSGLAGVGDTQYF. This chain links TRBV5-1 with TRBJ2-3; 14 nucleotides align to TRBD2. The length of the CDR3 is 17 residues. CDR1 is SGHRS and CDR2 is YFSETQ in the germline V gene. Trimming cost V 2 bases and J 5 bases; bases outside gene matches: 7.

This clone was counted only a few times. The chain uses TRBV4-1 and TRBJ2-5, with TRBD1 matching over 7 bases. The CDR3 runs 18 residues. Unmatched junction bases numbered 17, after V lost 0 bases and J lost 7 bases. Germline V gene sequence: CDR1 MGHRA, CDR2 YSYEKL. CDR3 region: CASSQDLSTGPKGWTQYF. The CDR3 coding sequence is TGCGCCAGCAGCCAAGATCTGTCGACAGGGCCGAAAGGGTGGACCCAGTACTTC.

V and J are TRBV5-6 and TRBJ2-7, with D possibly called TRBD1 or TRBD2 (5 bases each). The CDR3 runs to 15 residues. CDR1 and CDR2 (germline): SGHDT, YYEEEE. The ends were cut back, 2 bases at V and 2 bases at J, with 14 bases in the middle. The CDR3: CASSLAAGTAYEQYF. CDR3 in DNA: TGTGCCAGCAGCTTAGCCGCCGGGACGGCCTACGAGCAGTACTTC.

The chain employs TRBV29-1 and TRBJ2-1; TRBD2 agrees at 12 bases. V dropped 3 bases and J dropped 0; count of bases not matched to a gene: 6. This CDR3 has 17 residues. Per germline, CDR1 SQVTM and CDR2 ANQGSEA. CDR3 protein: CSVDTGLAGSSYNEQFF. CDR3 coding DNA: TGCAGCGTTGATACGGGACTAGCGGGTAGCTCCTACAATGAGCAGTTCTTC.

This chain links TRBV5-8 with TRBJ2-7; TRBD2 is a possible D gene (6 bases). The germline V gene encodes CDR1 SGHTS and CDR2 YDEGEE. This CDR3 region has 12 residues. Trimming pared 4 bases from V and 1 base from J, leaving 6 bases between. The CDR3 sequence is CASSGGSYEQYF. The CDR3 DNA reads TGTGCCAGCAGCGGGGGGTCCTACGAGCAGTACTTC. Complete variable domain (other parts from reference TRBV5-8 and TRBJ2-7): EAGVTQSPTHLIKTRGQQATLRCSPISGHTSVYWYQQALGLGLQFLLWYDEGEERNRGNFPPRFSGRQFPNYSSELNVNALELEDSALYLCASSGGSYEQYFGPGTRLTVT.

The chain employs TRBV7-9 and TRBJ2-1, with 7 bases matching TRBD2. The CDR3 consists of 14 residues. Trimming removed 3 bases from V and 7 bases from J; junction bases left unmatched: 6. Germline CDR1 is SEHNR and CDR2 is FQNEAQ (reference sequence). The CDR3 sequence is CASSFGLDWNEQFF. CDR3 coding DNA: TGTGCCAGCAGCTTCGGACTAGATTGGAATGAGCAGTTCTTC.

CDR3 sequence reads: CASSLGWSYGYTF. The CDR3 nucleotides are TGTGCCAGCAGCTTAGGATGGTCCTATGGCTACACCTTC. This rearrangement joins TRBV7-2 to TRBJ1-2; no definite D call. Germline V gene sequence: CDR1 SGHTA, CDR2 FQGNSA. V was cut by 1 base and J by 4 bases, with 7 bases left in between. CDR3 length: 13 residues.

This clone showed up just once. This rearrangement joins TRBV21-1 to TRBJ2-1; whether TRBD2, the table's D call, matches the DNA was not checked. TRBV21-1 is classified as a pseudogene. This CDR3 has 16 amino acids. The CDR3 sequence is CASSTTPSGRANEQFF. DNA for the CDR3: TGTGCCAGCAGCACGACACCTAGCGGGAGGGCCAATGAGCAGTTCTTC.

In nucleotides, the CDR3 is TGCAGCGGGGGGGAAGTCTACTACGAGCAGTACTTC. It yields the protein CSGGEVYYEQYF. The rearrangement joins TRBV29-1 to TRBJ2-7, with a possible D match to TRBD2 (6 bases). V gave up 7 bases and J gave up 3 bases, with 13 bases separating them. Per germline, CDR1 SQVTM and CDR2 ANQGSEA. CDR3 length: 12 residues.

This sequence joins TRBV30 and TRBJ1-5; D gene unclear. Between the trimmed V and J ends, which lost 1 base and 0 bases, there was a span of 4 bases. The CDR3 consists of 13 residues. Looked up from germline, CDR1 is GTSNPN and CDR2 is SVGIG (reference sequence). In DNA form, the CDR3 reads TGTGCCTGGAGTGGGGATAGCAATCAGCCCCAGCATTTT. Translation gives CAWSGDSNQPQHF.

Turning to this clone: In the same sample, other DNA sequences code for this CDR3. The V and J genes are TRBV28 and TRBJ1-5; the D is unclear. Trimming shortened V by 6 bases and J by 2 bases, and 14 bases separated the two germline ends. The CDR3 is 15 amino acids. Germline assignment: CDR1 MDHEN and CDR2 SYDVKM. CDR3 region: CASSPRGLGNQPQHF. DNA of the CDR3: TGTGCCAGCAGCCCCCGGGGTCTAGGCAATCAGCCCCAGCATTTT.

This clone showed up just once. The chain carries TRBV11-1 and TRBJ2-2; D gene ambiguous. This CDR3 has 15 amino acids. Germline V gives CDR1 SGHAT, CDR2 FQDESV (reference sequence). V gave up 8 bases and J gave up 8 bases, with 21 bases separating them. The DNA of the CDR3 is TGTGCCAGCCTCCCCTCCGGTCAGATGTCGGGGGAGCTGTTTTTT. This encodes CASLPSGQMSGELFF.

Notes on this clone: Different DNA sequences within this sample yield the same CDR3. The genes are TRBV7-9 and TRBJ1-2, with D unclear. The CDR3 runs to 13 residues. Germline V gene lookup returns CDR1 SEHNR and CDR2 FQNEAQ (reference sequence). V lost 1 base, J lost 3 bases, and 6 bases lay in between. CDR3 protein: CASSLGFYYGYTF. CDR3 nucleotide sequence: TGTGCCAGCAGCTTAGGCTTTTACTATGGCTACACCTTC. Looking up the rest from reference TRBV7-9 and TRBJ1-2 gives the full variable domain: DTGVSQNPRHKITKRGQNVTFRCDPISEHNRLYWYRQTLGQGPEFLTYFQNEAQLEKSRLLSDRFSAERPKGSFSTLEIQRTEQGDSAMYLCASSLGFYYGYTFGSGTRLTVV.

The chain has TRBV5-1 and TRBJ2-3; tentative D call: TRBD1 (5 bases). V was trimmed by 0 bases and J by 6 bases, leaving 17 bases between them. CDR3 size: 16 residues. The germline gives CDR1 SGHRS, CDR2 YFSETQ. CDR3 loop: CASSLGGSHSLDTQYF. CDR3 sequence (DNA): TGCGCCAGCAGCTTGGGGGGCAGCCACAGTCTGGATACGCAGTATTTT. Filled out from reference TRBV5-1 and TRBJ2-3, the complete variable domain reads KAGVTQTPRYLIKTRGQQVTLSCSPISGHRSVSWYQQTPGQGLQFLFEYFSETQRNKGNFPGRFSGRQFSNSRSEMNVSTLELGDSALYLCASSLGGSHSLDTQYFGPGTRLTVL.

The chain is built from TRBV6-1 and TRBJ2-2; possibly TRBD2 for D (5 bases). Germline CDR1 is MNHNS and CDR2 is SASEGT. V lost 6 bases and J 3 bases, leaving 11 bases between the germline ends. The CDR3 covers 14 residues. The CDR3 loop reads CASRGLIYTGELFF. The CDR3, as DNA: TGTGCCAGCAGAGGACTTATCTACACCGGGGAGCTGTTTTTT.

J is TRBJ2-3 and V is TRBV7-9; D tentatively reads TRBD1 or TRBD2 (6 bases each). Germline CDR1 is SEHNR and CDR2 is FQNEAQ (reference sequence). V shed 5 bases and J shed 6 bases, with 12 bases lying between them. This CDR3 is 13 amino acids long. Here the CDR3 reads CASSGSGADTQYF. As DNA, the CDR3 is TGTGCCAGCAGCGGGTCGGGGGCGGATACGCAGTATTTT.

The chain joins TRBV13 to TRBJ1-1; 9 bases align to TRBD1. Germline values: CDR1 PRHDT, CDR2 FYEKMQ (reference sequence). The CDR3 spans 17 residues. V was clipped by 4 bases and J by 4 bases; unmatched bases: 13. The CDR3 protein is CASSWSRDRAQGTEAFF. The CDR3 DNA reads TGTGCCAGCAGCTGGTCCCGGGACAGGGCCCAGGGCACTGAAGCTTTCTTT.